What follows are 18 T cell receptor beta chains derived from one specimen sequenced in a study of T cell responses to AZD1222 COVID-19 vaccine. The repertoire was sequenced with immunoSEQ multiplex PCR; TCRdb's copy has only in-frame clones and lacks some. The sample gives some 120,000 clones, 92% of which show up once; about 1.4% is in the top ten. Sequencing was performed on peripheral blood, taken 28 days after the second AZD1222 dose. These receptors were obtained from an adult who received the AZD1222 COVID-19 vaccine.

Details on this clone: The sample carries other DNA sequences with the same CDR3. This sequence joins TRBV28 and TRBJ2-1, with 7 nucleotides matching TRBD2. After removal of 3 bases from V and 4 bases from J, the junction contained 0 bases not matched to a gene. Germline lookup yields CDR1 MDHEN and CDR2 SYDVKM. The CDR3 spans 13 residues. The CDR3 loop reads CASSLGLYNEQFF. The CDR3 bases are TGTGCCAGCAGTTTGGGACTATACAATGAGCAGTTCTTC.

The V and J genes are TRBV18 and TRBJ1-2; TRBD1 matches at 9 bases. CDR1 and CDR2 (germline): KGHSH, LQKENI. The CDR3 spans 14 residues. With 0 bases clipped from V and 6 bases from J, the junction kept 2 bases outside the gene matches. The CDR3 protein is CASSPPGQGNGYTF. In nucleotides, the CDR3 is TGTGCCAGCTCACCACCGGGACAGGGAAATGGCTACACCTTC.

The rearrangement joins TRBV27 to TRBJ1-1; no definite D call. The CDR3 has 13 amino acids. CDR1 and CDR2 (germline): MNHEY, SMNVEV (reference sequence). Trimming shortened V by 5 bases and J by 4 bases, and 11 bases separated the two germline ends. The CDR3 loop reads CASSENLSTEAFF. Written as DNA, the CDR3 is TGTGCCAGCAGTGAGAATTTAAGCACTGAAGCTTTCTTT.

The chain carries TRBV5-5 and TRBJ1-1; D is ambiguous. Between the trimmed V and J ends, which lost 4 bases and 6 bases, there was a span of 16 bases. Germline V gene lookup returns CDR1 SGHKS and CDR2 YYEKEE (reference sequence). The CDR3 spans 14 residues. This CDR3 is CASSPLGGSAEAFF. The CDR3, as DNA: TGTGCCAGCAGCCCGTTGGGTGGGAGCGCTGAAGCTTTCTTT.

The genes are TRBV4-1 and TRBJ1-2; 7 nucleotides agree with TRBD1. This CDR3 spans 16 amino acids. Per the germline V gene, CDR1 is MGHRA and CDR2 is YSYEKL. J lost 8 bases, V lost 0 bases, and 12 bases had no gene match. Here the CDR3 DNA reads TGCGCCAGCAGCCAAGATTACGGTACAGGGGCAGAAGGCTACACCTTC. It is translated as CASSQDYGTGAEGYTF.

As DNA, the CDR3 is TGTGCCAGCAGTTTAAACGGAGGCACAAATAGCAATCAGCCCCAGCATTTT. It specifies CASSLNGGTNSNQPQHF. The chain is built from TRBV27 and TRBJ1-5; D ambiguous. CDR1 and CDR2 (germline): MNHEY, SMNVEV (reference sequence). V was pared by 2 bases and J by 0 bases, with 14 bases between. The CDR3 loop spans 17 amino acids.

This chain connects TRBV5-6 to TRBJ1-2; TRBD1 is a possible D gene (6 bases). The V gene lost 0 bases and the J gene lost 8 bases, with 11 bases spanning the gap. The CDR3 contains 13 residues. Per the germline V gene, CDR1 is SGHDT and CDR2 is YYEEEE. The CDR3 region is CASSLGQGKGYTF. CDR3 DNA sequence: TGTGCCAGCAGCTTGGGCCAGGGGAAAGGCTACACCTTC.

CDR3 residues: CASSHYSIGVTEAFF. The CDR3 DNA sequence: TGTGCCAGCAGTCACTACAGCATAGGGGTCACCGAAGCTTTCTTT. This chain connects TRBV11-2 to TRBJ1-1; maybe TRBD1 (5 bases). The germline V gene encodes CDR1 SGHAT and CDR2 FQNNGV. Trimming pared 6 bases from V and 8 bases from J, leaving 22 bases between. The CDR3 consists of 15 residues.

This chain joins TRBV5-4 and TRBJ1-1; no firm D call. In germline, CDR1 is SGHNT, CDR2 YYREEE (reference sequence). This CDR3 is built from 13 residues. Trimming shortened V by 5 bases and J by 3 bases, and 11 bases separated the two germline ends. CDR3 region: CASRGQLDTEAFF. The CDR3 region has the DNA TGTGCCAGCAGAGGCCAGCTGGACACTGAAGCTTTCTTT.

This chain joins TRBV12-5 and TRBJ2-5; 7 positions match TRBD1. The V segment lost 1 base and the J segment 5 bases; nucleotides outside the gene matches: 4. This CDR3 spans 14 amino acids. Germline assignment: CDR1 LGHNT and CDR2 FRNRAP. The CDR3 loop reads CASGLGRQGETQYF. As DNA, the CDR3 is TGTGCTAGTGGTTTGGGGAGACAGGGTGAGACCCAGTACTTC.

This chain connects TRBV5-4 to TRBJ2-5; D unresolved. V shed 0 bases and J shed 3 bases, with 9 bases lying between them. Looked up from germline, CDR1 is SGHNT and CDR2 is YYREEE (reference sequence). The CDR3 length is 14 residues. The CDR3 region is CASSLGGKKETQYF. The CDR3 coding sequence is TGTGCCAGCAGCTTGGGGGGAAAAAAAGAGACCCAGTACTTC. Full variable domain (missing parts from reference TRBV5-4 and TRBJ2-5): ETGVTQSPTHLIKTRGQQVTLRCSSQSGHNTVSWYQQALGQGPQFIFQYYREEENGRGNFPPRFSGLQFPNYSSELNVNALELDDSALYLCASSLGGKKETQYFGPGTRLLVL.

The V gene is TRBV9, the J gene TRBJ1-1, with D hard to call. The V end was cut by 3 bases, the J end by 3 bases, with 12 bases between. The length of the CDR3 is 14 residues. CDR1 is SGDLS and CDR2 is YYNGEE in the germline V gene. The CDR3 loop reads CASSGLGWDTEAFF. The CDR3 nucleotides read TGTGCCAGCAGCGGGTTGGGGTGGGACACTGAAGCTTTCTTT.

This rearrangement joins TRBV6-5 to TRBJ1-3, with TRBD1 matching over 7 bases. The V gene end was trimmed by 4 bases and the J gene end by 3 bases; junction bases not matched to a gene: 9. The V gene's germline CDR1 is MNHEY and CDR2 SVGAGI. This CDR3 comprises 16 residues. Written as DNA, the CDR3 is TGTGCCAGCAGTTCCAGGGGGGGACTTTATGGAAACACCATATATTTT. Protein product: CASSSRGGLYGNTIYF.

This clone was detected a few times. This chain connects TRBV29-1 to TRBJ1-1, with D uncertain. Germline V lookup: CDR1 SQVTM, CDR2 ANQGSEA. Trimming shortened V by 2 bases and J by 1 base, and 2 bases separated the two germline ends. The CDR3 consists of 11 residues. The CDR3 sequence: CSVETNTEAFF. In DNA form, the CDR3 reads TGCAGCGTTGAAACGAACACTGAAGCTTTCTTT.

This chain connects TRBV6-5 to TRBJ2-2; 8 bases are shared with TRBD2. The ends lost 6 bases at V and 1 base at J; junction bases unmatched: 4. The CDR3 extends over 15 amino acids. Germline V gives CDR1 MNHEY, CDR2 SVGAGI. This chain's CDR3 is CASSFSGVNTGELFF. The CDR3 nucleotides are TGTGCCAGCAGCTTTAGCGGGGTGAACACCGGGGAGCTGTTTTTT.

The chain links TRBV14 to TRBJ2-7; D is unresolved. The CDR3 has 15 amino acids. The germline V gene has CDR1 SGHDN and CDR2 FVKESK. Between the trimmed V and J ends, which lost 1 base and 1 base, there was a span of 11 bases. The CDR3 DNA reads TGTGCCAGCAGCCAAGTTCGTATTTGGTCCTACGAGCAGTACTTC. The encoded protein is CASSQVRIWSYEQYF.

This chain links TRBV6-5 with TRBJ2-7; tentatively, D is TRBD2 (5 bases). The CDR3 length is 11 residues. In germline, CDR1 is MNHEY, CDR2 SVGAGI. Trimming removed 8 bases at V and 0 bases at J, with 5 bases between. The CDR3 loop is CASGSSYEQYF. CDR3 DNA: TGTGCCAGCGGGAGCTCCTACGAGCAGTACTTC.

This clone was found once. The V call is TRBV4-2, the J call TRBJ2-5; TRBD2 might be the D (6 bases). CDR1 is LGHNA, CDR2 YNFKEQ, per germline. This CDR3 has 14 amino acids. Between the trimmed V and J ends, which lost 4 bases and 2 bases, there was a span of 11 bases. The CDR3 DNA reads TGTGCCAGCAGCCGGGGGGTGGAACAAGAGACCCAGTACTTC. Translated: CASSRGVEQETQYF.